The subject of this entry is one T cell receptor beta chain. Its specificity is unknown. Per the germline V gene, CDR1 is MDHEN and CDR2 is SYDVKM. Trimming removed 6 bases from V and 6 bases from J; junction bases left unmatched: 16. CDR3 length: 17 residues. CD45RO/CCR7/CD25/CD127/CD95/CD27 staining was used to isolate CD4+ naive, central memory, regulatory and stem cell-like memory cells by sorting. Each sorted fraction was over 95% pure. As every portion of the isolated RNA was reverse transcribed, the sequencing read expressed TCRB transcripts. Clones were sequenced by immunoSEQ multiplex PCR, and TCRdb holds only the in-frame ones, with some missing. The table has about 620,000 clones, less than 20% seen once. This sample was included in a study of beta chain features in type 1 diabetes. Study-level findings and limits: When cDNA is sequenced, cells with high TCR expression could be over-represented. Within each of all four CD4+ subsets, Type 1 diabetes patients had TCRB CDR3s that were moderately but significantly shorter.

The sample consisted of naive CD4+ T cells from blood. J is TRBJ2-1 and V is TRBV28; 8 bases are a match to TRBD2. The origin of this receptor is a man aged 18 to 29 in good health. CDR3 sequence: CASRRTPGGAGLNEQFF. The CDR3 DNA sequence: TGTGCCAGCAGGCGAACCCCCGGGGGGGCAGGTCTCAATGAGCAGTTCTTC.